These 15 T cell receptor beta chains share one sample of origin, sequenced in a study of T cell responses to AZD1222 COVID-19 vaccine. Clones were read by immunoSEQ multiplex PCR, and TCRdb kept only the in-frame ones, dropping some. The repertoire consists of around 66,000 clones, with about 90% occurring once and the leading ten covering 15% to 20%. This material consisted of peripheral blood, taken on day 0 of AZD1222 vaccination. The receptor set was obtained from an adult in good health.

Only one count was recorded for this clone. The CDR3 here is CASSIGTSGSTDTQYF. CDR3 nucleotides: TGTGCCAGCAGTATCGGGACTAGCGGTAGCACAGATACGCAGTATTTT. The chain couples TRBV27 to TRBJ2-3, with 11 nucleotides matching TRBD2. Germline-derived CDR1 and CDR2 are MNHEY and SMNVEV (reference sequence). After removal of 5 bases from V and 0 bases from J, the junction contained 4 bases not matched to a gene. This CDR3 is built from 16 residues.

The J gene is TRBJ1-3, the V gene TRBV15; no clear D gene. Germline CDR1 is LNHNV and CDR2 is YYDKDF (reference sequence). The CDR3 contains 13 residues. Trimming took 5 bases from V and 9 from J, leaving 14 bases between them. CDR3: CATSSGGHPTIYF. The CDR3, as DNA: TGTGCCACCAGCTCGGGCGGGCATCCCACCATATATTTT.

V and J are TRBV4-2 and TRBJ2-4, with TRBD2 matching 8 bases. J was trimmed by 3 bases and V by 2 bases; bases with no gene match: 3. CDR1 LGHNA and CDR2 YNFKEQ come from the germline V gene. CDR3 length equals 15 residues. CDR3 in DNA: TGTGCCAGCAGCCAACGAGCGGGGGACAAAAACATTCAGTACTTC. Translation gives CASSQRAGDKNIQYF.

The J gene is TRBJ2-1, the V gene TRBV27, with 8 bases fitting TRBD2. V was clipped by 3 bases and J by 4 bases; unmatched bases: 5. The CDR3 consists of 15 residues. Germline lookup yields CDR1 MNHEY and CDR2 SMNVEV (reference sequence). The CDR3 coding sequence is TGTGCCAGCAGTTTGCCGGGACTAGAGTACAATGAGCAGTTCTTC. Its translation: CASSLPGLEYNEQFF.

The V call is TRBV18, the J call TRBJ1-3; D uncertain. This CDR3 is 15 amino acids long. The V and J ends lost 0 bases and 7 bases respectively, with 13 bases between them. Germline loops: CDR1 KGHSH, CDR2 LQKENI. CDR3 nucleotide sequence: TGTGCCAGCTCACCACCACAGTCTAACCCGAACACCATATATTTT. It yields the protein CASSPPQSNPNTIYF.

This rearrangement joins TRBV7-2 to TRBJ1-2, with D uncertain. The CDR3 sequence is 14 residues long. Trimming pared 1 base from V and 1 base from J, leaving 7 bases between. Looked up from germline, CDR1 is SGHTA and CDR2 is FQGNSA. CDR3 amino acids: CASSLGGDNYGYTF. The CDR3 DNA follows: TGTGCCAGCAGCTTAGGTGGGGATAACTATGGCTACACCTTC. The full variable domain, its missing parts supplied by reference TRBV7-2 and TRBJ1-2, is GAGVSQSPSNKVTEKGKDVELRCDPISGHTALYWYRQSLGQGLEFLIYFQGNSAPDKSGLPSDRFSAERTGGSVSTLTIQRTQQEDSAVYLCASSLGGDNYGYTFGSGTRLTVV.

J is TRBJ2-6 and V is TRBV5-5; D gene ambiguous. The V gene's germline CDR1 is SGHKS and CDR2 YYEKEE (reference sequence). CDR3 length: 17 amino acids. Between the trimmed V and J ends, which lost 4 bases and 0 bases, there was a span of 14 bases. The DNA of the CDR3 is TGTGCCAGCAGCCCCGCCCCTCCCCCCTCTGGGGCCAACGTCCTGACTTTC. It specifies CASSPAPPPSGANVLTF.

This chain uses TRBV29-1 with TRBJ1-1; no clear D. CDR3 length equals 15 residues. Trimming took 2 bases from V and 1 from J, leaving 14 bases between them. From germline, CDR1 is SQVTM and CDR2 ANQGSEA. CDR3 bases: TGCAGCGTTGAACCCTTACAGTTGACGAACACTGAAGCTTTCTTT. Its protein product is CSVEPLQLTNTEAFF.

The CDR3 DNA is TGCGCCAGCAGCCAGGTTCCGGGACTCCAAGAGACCCAGTACTTC. Translated: CASSQVPGLQETQYF. The rearrangement links TRBV4-3 to TRBJ2-5; D may be TRBD2 (6 bases). CDR1 is LGHNA and CDR2 is YSLEER in the germline V gene. CDR3 size: 15 residues. The V gene lost 3 bases and the J gene lost 1 base, with 12 bases spanning the gap.

The rearrangement joins TRBV15 to TRBJ1-2; D possibly corresponds to TRBD1 (5 bases). The CDR3 is 15 residues long. Trimming took 0 bases from V and 4 from J, leaving 12 bases between them. Germline CDR1 LNHNV, CDR2 YYDKDF (reference sequence). The CDR3 here is CATSRDFGGGYGYTF. The CDR3, as DNA: TGTGCCACCAGCAGAGATTTCGGGGGGGGCTATGGCTACACCTTC.

The V gene is TRBV9, the J gene TRBJ2-7; the match to TRBD2 covers 8 bases. J lost 6 bases, V lost 2 bases, and 4 bases had no gene match. Germline CDR1 is SGDLS and CDR2 is YYNGEE. This CDR3 spans 13 amino acids. The CDR3 DNA follows: TGTGCCAGCAGCGTGGCGGGAGGCGGCGAGCAGTACTTC. As protein: CASSVAGGGEQYF. The full variable domain, with the rest looked up from reference TRBV9 and TRBJ2-7, is DSGVTQTPKHLITATGQRVTLRCSPRSGDLSVYWYQQSLDQGLQFLIQYYNGEERAKGNILERFSAQQFPDLHSELNLSSLELGDSALYFCASSVAGGGEQYFGPGTRLTVT.

The chain joins TRBV5-4 to TRBJ2-1; possible D gene TRBD1, 8 bases. The CDR3 extends over 16 amino acids. The V end lost 3 bases, the J end lost 4 bases, and 17 bases lay between the germline ends. The germline V gene has CDR1 SGHNT and CDR2 YYREEE (reference sequence). CDR3 DNA sequence: TGTGCCAGCAGCTCGGGAGGCCGGGACAGGTACAATGAGCAGTTCTTC. This translates into CASSSGGRDRYNEQFF.

The chain links TRBV14 to TRBJ2-7, with D maybe TRBD2 (7 bases). The CDR3 contains 14 residues. Germline CDR1 SGHDN, CDR2 FVKESK. Trimming took off 4 bases at V and 6 bases at J, with 16 bases between the two ends. CDR3 in DNA: TGTGCCAGCAGCCTCATCGAGGGGGGGGGCGAGCAGTACTTC. This codes for CASSLIEGGGEQYF.

The rearrangement links TRBV27 to TRBJ2-3; 8 positions agree with TRBD1. V dropped 8 bases and J dropped 4; count of bases not matched to a gene: 17. CDR1 is MNHEY and CDR2 is SMNVEV in the germline V gene (reference sequence). The CDR3 has 17 residues. Here the CDR3 reads CASSSGTGVRIADTQYF. The CDR3 nucleotides are TGTGCCAGCTCTTCCGGGACAGGCGTGAGGATCGCAGATACGCAGTATTTT.

To note about this clone: At one of its ends the junction is not consistent with the germline gene, which may arise from a read error. The chain recombines TRBV30 with TRBJ2-7; no reliable D call. Germline V lookup: CDR1 GTSNPN, CDR2 SVGIG (reference sequence). The CDR3 contains 10 residues. CDR3 region: CAWSVLIPDF. The DNA for the CDR3 is TGTGCCTGGAGTGTCCTGATTCCCGACTTC.